This entry is about one T cell receptor (beta chain). Its antigen is still unknown. PCR primers comprised 60 Vbeta and 13 Jbeta primers. Measured with immunoSEQ multiplex PCR; TCRdb has only the in-frame clones, and not every one. The sample yields about 150,000 clones, around four fifths seen once. The data were obtained in a study of cytomegalovirus exposure and HLA in healthy donors. Findings and caveats of the study: Roughly even sequencing depth across donors was the assumption behind the presence/absence analyses. Another analysis was done later, and it associated fewer than 20,000 TCR beta sequences with HLA alleles at 0.05 false discovery rate.

The receptor comes from a woman in her thirties in good health and CMV-seropositive. Source material: PBMCs.

DNA of the CDR3: TGTGCCAGCAGCCAGGACCGGGACATAGCCTACAATGAGCAGTTCTTC. Its translation: CASSQDRDIAYNEQFF. The rearrangement uses TRBV11-2 and TRBJ2-1; weak D call: TRBD1 (6 bases). Trimming left V 5 bases short and J 2 bases short, with 16 bases between. The CDR3 spans 16 residues. Per germline, CDR1 SGHAT and CDR2 FQNNGV.